This T cell receptor beta chain is from a study of blood T cell repertoires in COVID-19. Assay used: immunoSEQ multiplex PCR; TCRdb lists only in-frame clones, some missing. The sample shows some 71,000 clones, 90% of them seen only once. J was trimmed by 4 bases and V by 4 bases; bases with no gene match: 7. Germline CDR1 reads SNHLY; CDR2 reads FYNNEI. The CDR3 spans 15 residues. V gene TRBV2 combines with J gene TRBJ2-3; the match to TRBD2 covers 8 bases. Sequenced input: peripheral blood. This TCR was sampled from a man aged 45-60 years with acute or convalescent COVID-19. This CDR3 reads CASSGGAGDSDTQYF. Here the CDR3 DNA reads TGTGCCAGCAGTGGGGGAGCGGGAGACTCAGATACGCAGTATTTT.